These 18 T cell receptor beta chains were all obtained from the same sample, sequenced in a study of blood T cell repertoires in COVID-19. TCRdb's copy holds only in-frame clones and misses some; the assay was immunoSEQ multiplex PCR. The data contain roughly 260,000 clones, 88% of them seen just once; the ten biggest clones take up under 4.5%. Sequenced material: peripheral blood. The source of these receptors is a man aged 60-69 years who had recovered from COVID-19.

V is TRBV10-3 and J is TRBJ2-7; D call uncertain. The CDR3 runs 13 residues. Germline loops: CDR1 ENHRY, CDR2 SYGVKD. Trimming shortened V by 2 bases and J by 4 bases, and 9 bases separated the two germline ends. The CDR3 sequence is CAISEGPKYEQYF. In DNA form, the CDR3 reads TGTGCCATCAGTGAGGGCCCCAAATACGAGCAGTACTTC.

V usage is TRBV4-1 and J usage is TRBJ2-3; unclear D gene. V lost 3 bases, J lost 3 bases, and 4 bases lay in between. Germline-derived CDR1 and CDR2 are MGHRA and YSYEKL. The CDR3 runs to 12 residues. The CDR3 DNA reads TGCGCCAGCAGCCACAGGACAGATACGCAGTATTTT. Its protein product is CASSHRTDTQYF.

V gene TRBV27 combines with J gene TRBJ1-4; 9 bases agree with TRBD1. From germline, CDR1 is MNHEY and CDR2 SMNVEV (reference sequence). V dropped 6 bases and J dropped 6; count of bases not matched to a gene: 8. The CDR3 extends over 15 amino acids. The CDR3 region is CASRNPGQGYEKLFF. The CDR3 DNA reads as TGTGCCAGCAGGAACCCGGGACAGGGCTATGAAAAACTGTTTTTT.

The V call is TRBV13, the J call TRBJ2-1, with TRBD2 identical over 8 bases. This CDR3 region has 18 residues. Losses at the gene ends were 10 bases for V and 0 bases for J; bases not matched to a gene: 17. CDR1 and CDR2 from the germline V gene are PRHDT and FYEKMQ (reference sequence). This chain's CDR3 is CATQYVLAGRSSYNEQFF. The CDR3 bases are TGTGCCACCCAGTATGTGCTAGCGGGCAGGAGCTCCTACAATGAGCAGTTCTTC.

The CDR3 here is CASSFGGVTGELFF. CDR3 in DNA: TGTGCCAGCAGTTTTGGGGGCGTCACCGGGGAGCTGTTTTTT. This chain links TRBV27 with TRBJ2-2, with D possibly matching TRBD1 (6 bases). Germline V gene data show CDR1 as MNHEY and CDR2 as SMNVEV (reference sequence). Trimming left V 3 bases short and J 4 bases short, with 9 bases between. CDR3 size: 14 residues.

The CDR3 here is CASSSRGDRSSGANVLTF. In DNA, the CDR3 is TGTGCCAGCAGCTCACGAGGGGACAGGAGCTCTGGGGCCAACGTCCTGACTTTC. The rearrangement uses TRBV9 and TRBJ2-6; 8 positions agree with TRBD1. There are 18 residues in the CDR3. Germline assignment: CDR1 SGDLS and CDR2 YYNGEE. The junction had 9 bases not matched to a gene; V was cut back by 4 bases and J by 0 bases.

Many counts were recorded for this clone. This rearrangement joins TRBV6-6 to TRBJ2-7, with unresolved D. Deletions cut 5 bases from V and 1 base from J, with 21 bases between. The CDR3 loop spans 17 amino acids. CDR1 and CDR2 (germline): MNHNY, SVGAGI (reference sequence). The CDR3 DNA sequence: TGTGCCAGCAGTCTCCCCGGGTCAAAGAAACTGTCCTACGAGCAGTACTTC. This sequence encodes CASSLPGSKKLSYEQYF.

This rearrangement joins TRBV4-2 to TRBJ2-1; D uncertain. The ends were cut back, 0 bases at V and 9 bases at J, with 18 bases in the middle. This CDR3 region has 16 residues. Germline assignment: CDR1 LGHNA and CDR2 YNFKEQ. The CDR3 here is CASSQDSPHPVGEQFF. The CDR3 DNA reads as TGTGCCAGCAGCCAAGATTCCCCCCACCCGGTTGGTGAGCAGTTCTTC.

For the CDR3, the DNA is TGTGCCAGCAGCTCCGGGACAGGAGGCTATGGCTACACCTTC. Translated, it gives CASSSGTGGYGYTF. The chain joins TRBV6-5 to TRBJ1-2; the match to TRBD1 covers 8 bases. Germline V gene sequence: CDR1 MNHEY, CDR2 SVGAGI. The CDR3 spans 14 residues. Trimming took 6 bases from V and 4 from J; bases not matched to a gene: 7.

This chain connects TRBV6-5 to TRBJ2-1; 7 bases fit TRBD2. CDR3 length: 15 amino acids. V was clipped by 8 bases and J by 6 bases; unmatched bases: 13. The V gene's germline CDR1 is MNHEY and CDR2 SVGAGI. Here the CDR3 reads CASGLAANLFNEQFF. CDR3 in DNA: TGTGCCAGCGGTCTAGCGGCGAATTTATTCAATGAGCAGTTCTTC.

The rearrangement uses TRBV7-2 and TRBJ1-2; maybe TRBD1 (6 bases). The CDR3 totals 13 residues. V gave up 6 bases and J gave up 4 bases, with 12 bases separating them. CDR1 and CDR2 (germline): SGHTA, FQGNSA. This chain's CDR3 is CASRPRGRYGYTF. CDR3 bases: TGTGCCAGCAGACCCAGGGGTCGCTATGGCTACACCTTC.

The CDR3 DNA reads TGTGCCAGCAGACGAGACTATGGCTACACCTTC. Its protein product is CASRRDYGYTF. The chain carries TRBV9 and TRBJ1-2; D gene uncertain. This CDR3 region has 11 residues. Trimming pared 5 bases from V and 3 bases from J, leaving 5 bases between. Germline CDR1 SGDLS, CDR2 YYNGEE.

The chain recombines TRBV10-3 with TRBJ2-5; 8 bases are shared with TRBD2. Losses at the gene ends were 6 bases for V and 3 bases for J; bases not matched to a gene: 6. The CDR3 runs to 14 residues. Germline CDR1 and CDR2: ENHRY and SYGVKD. Here the CDR3 reads CAIRDSGDKETQYF. CDR3 bases: TGTGCCATCAGGGATAGCGGGGACAAAGAGACCCAGTACTTC.

This clone has a single count. The chain recombines TRBV5-1 with TRBJ2-5, with TRBD2 matching over 10 bases. This CDR3 is 14 amino acids long. Trimming cost V 3 bases and J 4 bases; bases outside gene matches: 3. Per germline, CDR1 SGHRS and CDR2 YFSETQ. CDR3 sequence: CASSSPSGGETQYF. The CDR3, as DNA: TGCGCCAGCAGCTCCCCTAGCGGGGGAGAGACCCAGTACTTC.

The chain uses TRBV12-5 and TRBJ1-1; possibly TRBD1 for D (5 bases). V was clipped by 2 bases and J by 6 bases, with 13 bases between them. This CDR3 spans 14 amino acids. Germline lookup yields CDR1 LGHNT and CDR2 FRNRAP. The CDR3 coding sequence is TGTGCTAGTGGTTTGACAACAGGCTCCTCTGAAGCTTTCTTT. Translating it yields CASGLTTGSSEAFF.

V is TRBV19 and J is TRBJ2-7, with TRBD1 matching over 7 bases. This CDR3 comprises 14 residues. The germline CDR1 and CDR2 sequences are LNHDA and SQIVND (reference sequence). The V and J ends lost 3 bases and 0 bases, in that order; junction bases with no gene match: 2. Here the CDR3 reads CASSMGQNSYEQYF. DNA for the CDR3: TGTGCCAGTAGTATGGGACAGAACTCCTACGAGCAGTACTTC.

This clone is a singleton in its sample. The chain recombines TRBV10-3 with TRBJ2-1; the match to TRBD1 covers 7 bases. The germline CDR1 and CDR2 sequences are ENHRY and SYGVKD. With 0 bases clipped from V and 7 bases from J, the junction kept 12 bases outside the gene matches. The CDR3 is 17 amino acids. DNA of the CDR3: TGTGCCATCAGTGAGTCTTTGGAGACAGGGTTTAGAAATGAGCAGTTCTTC. It encodes CAISESLETGFRNEQFF.

The chain links TRBV6-2 or TRBV6-3 to TRBJ2-5; TRBD1 aligns across 7 bases. Per germline, CDR1 MNHEY and CDR2 SVGEGT. The V and J ends lost 6 bases and 5 bases, in that order; junction bases with no gene match: 6. The CDR3 covers 13 residues. CDR3 in amino acids: CASSSTGYETQYF. The CDR3 nucleotides read TGTGCCAGCAGCTCGACAGGGTATGAGACCCAGTACTTC.